This T cell receptor (beta chain) emerged from a study of CD8 T cells in ankylosing spondylitis. Study-level findings and limits: Reportedly, disease-linked clones are significantly enriched in ankylosing spondylitis patients' matched synovial fluid. Clones linked to disease, bearing a CD8+ phenotype, were relatively rare in peripheral blood. Ankylosing spondylitis blood appeared to be characterized by a TCR beta motif of about eight highly homologous variants.

This clonotype was seen ten or more times. Its antigen is unknown. Libraries of TCR beta came from quantitative 5'-RACE with molecular barcodes. TCRdb reprocessed the 5' RACE reads with MiXCR, giving one entry per CDR3 protein. The sample has approximately 100,000 distinct CDR3 sequences, nearly 25% seen once. Germline assignment: CDR1 SGHRS and CDR2 YFSETQ. CDR3 length: 14 amino acids. Trimming removed 2 bases from V and 0 bases from J, with 7 bases in between. Sequenced sample: synovial fluid, either unsorted or a sorted T cell fraction (not recorded which). This clonotype originated in a male donor with ankylosing spondylitis. The chain joins TRBV5-1 to TRBJ2-3; a weak D match, TRBD2 (6 bases). CDR3 DNA: TGCGCCAGCAGCTTCGGGACTAGCACAGATACGCAGTATTTT. Translated: CASSFGTSTDTQYF.